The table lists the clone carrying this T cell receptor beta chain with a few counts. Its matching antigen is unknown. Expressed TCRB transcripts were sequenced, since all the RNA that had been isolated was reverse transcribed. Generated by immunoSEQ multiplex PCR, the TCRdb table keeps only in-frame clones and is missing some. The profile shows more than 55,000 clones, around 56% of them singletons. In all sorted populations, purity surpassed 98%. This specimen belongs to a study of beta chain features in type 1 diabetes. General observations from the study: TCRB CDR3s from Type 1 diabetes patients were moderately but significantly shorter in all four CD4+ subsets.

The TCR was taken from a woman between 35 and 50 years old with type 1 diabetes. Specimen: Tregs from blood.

The CDR3 loop is CASSSQGAAGNTIYF. CDR3 coding DNA: TGTGCCAGCTCATCACAGGGGGCTGCTGGAAACACCATATATTTT. This chain uses TRBV18 with TRBJ1-3; 9 bases align to TRBD1. V lost 5 bases and J lost 2; bases outside the gene matches: 4. This CDR3 contains 15 residues. From germline, CDR1 is KGHSH and CDR2 LQKENI.